This passage covers 31 T cell receptor beta chains from one sample sequenced in a study of blood T cell repertoires in COVID-19. Assay used: immunoSEQ multiplex PCR; TCRdb lists only in-frame clones, some missing. The sample yields under 300,000 clones, approximately 83% seen once. The sequenced material came from peripheral blood. Source of these receptors: a human donor in a cohort sampled during active COVID-19.

This chain links TRBV9 with TRBJ2-1, with D perhaps TRBD2 (5 bases). This CDR3 is 14 amino acids long. Trimming cost V 4 bases and J 10 bases, with 18 bases left between them. From germline, CDR1 is SGDLS and CDR2 YYNGEE. CDR3 bases: TGTGCCAGCAGCCCTCACGACGACCAGCGGGAGCAGTTCTTC. Translating gives CASSPHDDQREQFF.

For this clone: The junction and the germline gene differ at one end; a read error may be behind it. V usage is TRBV6-2 or TRBV6-3 and J usage is TRBJ2-7; 8 nucleotides align to TRBD2. Germline-derived CDR1 and CDR2 are MNHEY and SVGEGT. The CDR3 sequence is 14 residues long. Here the CDR3 DNA reads TGTGCCAGCAGCTTCCGGTCGGGGGGGTACGTGCAGTACTTC. As protein: CASSFRSGGYVQYF.

About this clone itself: No DNA is shown, since the ends of the CDR3 on it are uncertain; the CDR3 is the one TCRdb lists. V and J are TRBV28 and TRBJ2-7; the table's D call, TRBD1, was not checked against the DNA. The CDR3 numbers 15 amino acids, ends counted. The germline gives CDR1 MDHEN, CDR2 SYDVKM. The CDR3 spells CASSFGPGPSYEQYF.

The V gene is TRBV28, the J gene TRBJ2-2; TRBD2 matches 12 bases. This CDR3 is 15 amino acids long. Unmatched junction bases numbered 7, after V lost 6 bases and J lost 8 bases. Germline values: CDR1 MDHEN, CDR2 SYDVKM. CDR3 loop: CASSGLAGSSGELFF. CDR3 DNA sequence: TGTGCCAGCAGCGGACTAGCGGGATCATCTGGGGAGCTGTTTTTT. Supplemented by reference TRBV28 and TRBJ2-2, the full variable domain reads DVKVTQSSRYLVKRTGEKVFLECVQDMDHENMFWYRQDPGLGLRLIYFSYDVKMKEKGDIPEGYSVSREKKERFSLILESASTNQTSMYLCASSGLAGSSGELFFGEGSRLTVL.

The J gene is TRBJ2-7, the V gene TRBV29-1; 9 nucleotides align to TRBD1. Trimming cost V 6 bases and J 2 bases; bases outside gene matches: 2. Germline V gene data show CDR1 as SQVTM and CDR2 as ANQGSEA. CDR3 length equals 12 residues. Written as DNA, the CDR3 is TGCAGCGTCCGGGACAGGGCCTACGAGCAGTACTTC. It is translated as CSVRDRAYEQYF.

The chain links TRBV24-1 to TRBJ1-1; D might be TRBD1 (6 bases). The length of the CDR3 is 13 residues. The germline V gene has CDR1 KGHDR and CDR2 SFDVKD. Trimming pared 4 bases from V and 1 base from J, leaving 6 bases between. CDR3 DNA sequence: TGTGCCACCAGTGAGGACAGGAACACTGAAGCTTTCTTT. This gives the protein CATSEDRNTEAFF.

This chain connects TRBV5-4 to TRBJ2-1, with TRBD2 identical over 9 bases. CDR1 SGHNT and CDR2 YYREEE come from the germline V gene (reference sequence). The CDR3 spans 16 residues. Germline trimming cut 3 bases from V and 10 bases from J; bases unmatched to any gene: 14. This CDR3 is CASSSQERAGGGEQFF. CDR3 nucleotide sequence: TGTGCCAGCAGCTCCCAGGAACGAGCGGGAGGAGGGGAGCAGTTCTTC.

The rearrangement joins TRBV4-1 to TRBJ2-1; 8 bases map to TRBD2. This CDR3 is 15 amino acids long. The germline V gene encodes CDR1 MGHRA and CDR2 YSYEKL. V trimming: 5 bases; J trimming: 4 bases; junction bases outside the gene matches: 7. CDR3 protein: CASSFGLAAYNEQFF. The CDR3 DNA sequence: TGCGCCAGCAGCTTCGGACTAGCAGCTTACAATGAGCAGTTCTTC.

This rearrangement joins TRBV7-2 to TRBJ2-7; D possibly corresponds to TRBD2 (6 bases). V was trimmed by 3 bases and J by 2 bases, leaving 8 bases between them. The CDR3 covers 13 residues. Germline CDR1 is SGHTA and CDR2 is FQGNSA. The CDR3 nucleotides read TGTGCCAGCAGCTTTCCGGGGGCCTACGAGCAGTACTTC. As protein: CASSFPGAYEQYF.

The CDR3 loop reads CASSPRTGADTQYF. CDR3 nucleotides: TGCGCCAGCAGCCCCCGGACAGGGGCAGATACGCAGTATTTT. The chain recombines TRBV5-1 with TRBJ2-3, with TRBD1 matching over 9 bases. Germline V gene data show CDR1 as SGHRS and CDR2 as YFSETQ. The V and J ends lost 4 bases and 4 bases, in that order; junction bases with no gene match: 4. The CDR3 contains 14 residues.

This chain joins TRBV15 and TRBJ2-2; TRBD1 matches 7 bases. The V gene's germline CDR1 is LNHNV and CDR2 YYDKDF (reference sequence). The V segment lost 8 bases and the J segment 3 bases; nucleotides outside the gene matches: 6. The CDR3 has 14 residues. DNA of the CDR3: TGTGCCACCGCCGGGACAGTTGACACCGGGGAGCTGTTTTTT. Protein product: CATAGTVDTGELFF.

The chain couples TRBV18 to TRBJ2-7, with 7 bases lining up with TRBD1. The trim removed 5 bases at V and 3 bases at J, leaving 10 bases unmatched. The length of the CDR3 is 15 residues. CDR1 and CDR2 (germline): KGHSH, LQKENI. CDR3 sequence: CASSNDRDRRYEQYF. DNA for the CDR3: TGTGCCAGCTCAAATGACAGGGATCGACGCTACGAGCAGTACTTC.

The V call is TRBV6-5, the J call TRBJ2-7, with 14 bases lining up with TRBD2. There are 14 residues in the CDR3. Germline CDR1 and CDR2: MNHEY and SVGAGI. J lost 3 bases, V lost 6 bases, and 1 base had no gene match. The chain's CDR3 is CASRGTSGGYEQYF. For the CDR3, the DNA is TGTGCCAGCAGAGGGACTAGCGGGGGCTACGAGCAGTACTTC.

The chain recombines TRBV5-1 with TRBJ2-5; TRBD2 might be the D (6 bases). The CDR3 runs 15 residues. Germline V gives CDR1 SGHRS, CDR2 YFSETQ. Trimming pared 1 base from V and 3 bases from J, leaving 13 bases between. CDR3 in DNA: TGCGCCAGCAGCTTGCAGGGACTGGAGAAAGAGACCCAGTACTTC. Its translation: CASSLQGLEKETQYF.

A note on this clone: The sample holds other DNA sequences that translate to the same CDR3. The chain joins TRBV28 to TRBJ2-1; TRBD2 is a possible D gene (5 bases). The germline CDR1 and CDR2 sequences are MDHEN and SYDVKM. V was shortened by 3 bases and J by 9 bases, with 6 bases between the two germline ends. This CDR3 spans 11 amino acids. The DNA of the CDR3 is TGTGCCAGCAGTTTCCGGGGTGAGCAGTTCTTC. Translating gives CASSFRGEQFF.

The J gene is TRBJ2-1, the V gene TRBV7-3; 8 positions match TRBD2. The germline V gene has CDR1 SGHTA and CDR2 FQGTGA. The trim removed 3 bases at V and 1 base at J, leaving 11 bases unmatched. This CDR3 comprises 18 residues. The CDR3, as DNA: TGTGCCAGCAGCTTGACCACCACTAGCGGACGATCCTACAATGAGCAGTTCTTC. Amino acid sequence: CASSLTTTSGRSYNEQFF.

J is TRBJ2-7 and V is TRBV6-1, with TRBD2 matching over 7 bases. This CDR3 has 16 amino acids. Trimming at V came to 3 bases and at J to 1 base, leaving 9 bases not matched to a gene. The germline CDR1 and CDR2 sequences are MNHNS and SASEGT. The CDR3 is CASSEGLAARSYEQYF. The DNA of the CDR3 is TGTGCCAGCAGTGAGGGCCTAGCGGCTCGTTCCTACGAGCAGTACTTC.

The genes are TRBV3-1 (or the pseudogene TRBV3-2) and TRBJ1-6; 8 positions agree with TRBD1. The germline gives CDR1 LGHDT, CDR2 YNNKEL (reference sequence). V dropped 4 bases and J dropped 10; count of bases not matched to a gene: 6. The CDR3 has 14 residues. The CDR3 region is CASSRTGSESPLHF. CDR3 coding DNA: TGTGCCAGCAGCCGGACAGGGAGTGAATCACCCCTCCACTTT.

The CDR3 sequence: CASSQDGRLNTEAFF. For the CDR3, the DNA is TGCGCCAGCAGCCAAGATGGGAGGTTGAACACTGAAGCTTTCTTT. This rearrangement joins TRBV5-1 to TRBJ1-1; D uncertain. This CDR3 spans 15 amino acids. V lost 4 bases and J lost 0, with 13 bases in between. Germline V gene data show CDR1 as SGHRS and CDR2 as YFSETQ.

The V gene is TRBV4-1, the J gene TRBJ2-1, with 8 bases fitting TRBD2. Trimming at V came to 1 base and at J to 3 bases, leaving 2 bases not matched to a gene. The CDR3 length is 15 residues. CDR1 and CDR2 from the germline V gene are MGHRA and YSYEKL. In nucleotides, the CDR3 is TGCGCCAGCAGCCAAGGGACTAGCAGCTACAATGAGCAGTTCTTC. Encoded protein: CASSQGTSSYNEQFF.

V usage is TRBV6-9 and J usage is TRBJ1-1, with D possibly matching TRBD1 (5 bases). Germline CDR1 is MNHGY and CDR2 is SVAAGI. V lost 6 bases to trimming and J lost 9 bases, with 23 bases between them. There are 15 residues in the CDR3. As DNA, the CDR3 is TGTGCCAGCAGCCGCGATGGGGAGGGGAAATCGAAAGCTTTCTTT. The encoded protein is CASSRDGEGKSKAFF.

The V call is TRBV6-5, the J call TRBJ1-2; tentatively, D is TRBD1 (5 bases). The CDR3 is 14 residues long. V shed 6 bases and J shed 7 bases, with 18 bases lying between them. The germline V gene encodes CDR1 MNHEY and CDR2 SVGAGI. The CDR3 spells CASRRGTSGRGYTF. For the CDR3, the DNA is TGTGCCAGCAGAAGAGGGACTTCCGGACGTGGCTACACCTTC.

This clone occurred once. This chain uses TRBV14 with TRBJ1-1; no clear D. This CDR3 region has 16 residues. Germline-derived CDR1 and CDR2 are SGHDN and FVKESK. V was shortened by 1 base and J by 1 base, with 13 bases between the two germline ends. CDR3 region: CASSQATGTRNTEAFF. CDR3 sequence (DNA): TGTGCCAGCAGCCAAGCGACGGGTACAAGGAACACTGAAGCTTTCTTT. Supplemented by reference TRBV14 and TRBJ1-1, the full variable domain reads EAGVTQFPSHSVIEKGQTVTLRCDPISGHDNLYWYRRVMGKEIKFLLHFVKESKQDESGMPNNRFLAERTGGTYSTLKVQPAELEDSGVYFCASSQATGTRNTEAFFGQGTRLTVV.

There are a few counts of this clone. The V and J genes are TRBV7-8 and TRBJ2-1; D is possibly TRBD2 (6 bases). Germline V CDR1 and CDR2: SGHVS, FQNEAQ. V dropped 5 bases and J dropped 10 bases, with 27 bases sitting between them. The CDR3 extends over 17 amino acids. The CDR3 bases are TGTGCCAGCAGCGCCTACCGGGCAGGGACTCAGGCAGGGGAGCAGTTCTTC. Translating gives CASSAYRAGTQAGEQFF.

The chain employs TRBV10-1 and TRBJ2-7; 9 nucleotides align to TRBD2. V dropped 4 bases and J dropped 2; count of bases not matched to a gene: 12. The CDR3 is 17 amino acids. The germline gives CDR1 WNHNN, CDR2 SYGVQD (reference sequence). CDR3 sequence (DNA): TGCGCCAGCAGTGGGGCTTTGGCGGGAGGGCCCCCCTACGAGCAGTACTTC. It codes for CASSGALAGGPPYEQYF.

The chain carries TRBV5-4 and TRBJ2-5; 14 bases fit TRBD2. This CDR3 comprises 15 residues. Germline trimming cut 4 bases from V and 2 bases from J; bases unmatched to any gene: 1. Germline CDR1 is SGHNT and CDR2 is YYREEE (reference sequence). This CDR3 reads CASSRLAGGQETQYF. The DNA for the CDR3 is TGTGCCAGCAGCCGACTAGCGGGAGGGCAAGAGACCCAGTACTTC.

The chain is built from TRBV14 and TRBJ2-3; 13 nucleotides agree with TRBD2. CDR3 size: 18 residues. Germline V gene lookup returns CDR1 SGHDN and CDR2 FVKESK. V shed 4 bases, J shed 2 bases, and the junction held 9 bases outside the gene matches. The CDR3 reads CASSPMPGLAGPTDTQYF. As DNA, the CDR3 is TGTGCCAGCAGCCCGATGCCGGGACTAGCGGGGCCCACAGATACGCAGTATTTT.

The chain combines TRBV28 with TRBJ2-7; TRBD1 matches 7 bases. Unmatched junction bases numbered 7, after V lost 10 bases and J lost 4 bases. Germline V gives CDR1 MDHEN, CDR2 SYDVKM. The CDR3 is 12 residues long. Here the CDR3 reads CATGTVGYEQYF. The CDR3 DNA follows: TGTGCCACCGGGACAGTTGGTTACGAGCAGTACTTC. The complete variable domain, with remaining parts taken from reference TRBV28 and TRBJ2-7, reads DVKVTQSSRYLVKRTGEKVFLECVQDMDHENMFWYRQDPGLGLRLIYFSYDVKMKEKGDIPEGYSVSREKKERFSLILESASTNQTSMYLCATGTVGYEQYFGPGTRLTVT.

This rearrangement joins TRBV15 to TRBJ1-5, with D hard to call. This CDR3 comprises 17 residues. V was cut by 5 bases and J by 2 bases, with 19 bases left in between. Germline V gene data show CDR1 as LNHNV and CDR2 as YYDKDF (reference sequence). Here the CDR3 reads CATSRGQMAEGNQPQHF. The CDR3 DNA reads TGTGCCACCAGCCGCGGGCAAATGGCGGAGGGCAATCAGCCCCAGCATTTT.

This clone was recorded only once. The junction departs from germline at one end; a sequencing error may be responsible. This rearrangement joins TRBV5-1 to TRBJ1-1; D call uncertain. This CDR3 spans 13 amino acids. From germline, CDR1 is SGHRS and CDR2 YFSETQ. CDR3 loop: CASSLQVKTEAFF. CDR3 DNA sequence: TGCGCCAGCAGCTTGCAGGTGAAGACTGAAGCTTTCTTT.

J is TRBJ2-1 and V is TRBV3-1 (or the pseudogene TRBV3-2); the D is unclear. Per the germline V gene, CDR1 is LGHDT and CDR2 is YNNKEL (reference sequence). The CDR3 consists of 16 residues. V was cut by 2 bases and J by 2 bases, with 13 bases left in between. The CDR3 region is CASSQRLGSPYNEQFF. The CDR3 DNA reads TGTGCCAGCAGCCAACGACTTGGATCCCCCTACAATGAGCAGTTCTTC.